This TCR beta chain is drawn from a study of OX40 agonist ivuxolimab in advanced cancers. The overall study: Dose-escalation subjects each had hepatocellular carcinoma, melanoma, renal cell or head and neck cancer.

Germline V gene data show CDR1 as SEHNR and CDR2 as FQNEAQ (reference sequence). The CDR3 length is 14 residues. V trimming: 6 bases; J trimming: 5 bases; junction bases outside the gene matches: 6. Regarding the study as a whole: Circulating CD4+ and CD8+ T cells showed clonal expansion by week 6 at 0.1 to 3.0 mg/kg. Among patients with partial responses at 0.1-3.0 mg/kg, clonal expansion was among the lowest.

The assay was immunoSEQ multiplex PCR, and TCRdb's table has in-frame clones only and misses some. The sample has roughly 20,000 clones, roughly four fifths seen once; the top ten hold roughly an eighth. People who had autoimmune disease history or systemic immunosuppression were excluded. As concerns this clone: Its specificity is unknown.

This chain links TRBV7-9 with TRBJ2-3; 9 positions agree with TRBD2. The source was CD4+ or CD8+ T cells sorted from blood, collected in a trial of the OX40 agonist ivuxolimab. This sequence originates from an adult with an advanced solid tumor such as melanoma, head and neck, liver or kidney cancer. CDR3 DNA sequence: TGTGCCAGCAGACGCGGGGGGGCAGGAGATACGCAGTATTTT. This sequence encodes CASRRGGAGDTQYF.